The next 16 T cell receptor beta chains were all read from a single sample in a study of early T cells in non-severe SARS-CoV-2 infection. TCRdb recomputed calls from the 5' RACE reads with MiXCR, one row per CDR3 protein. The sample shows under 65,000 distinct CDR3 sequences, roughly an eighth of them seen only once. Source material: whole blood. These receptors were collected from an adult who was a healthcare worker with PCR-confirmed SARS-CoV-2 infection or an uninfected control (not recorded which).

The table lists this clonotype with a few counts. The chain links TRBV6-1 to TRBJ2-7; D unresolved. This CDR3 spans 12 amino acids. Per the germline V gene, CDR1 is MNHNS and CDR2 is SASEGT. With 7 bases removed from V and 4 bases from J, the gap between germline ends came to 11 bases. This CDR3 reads CASKDDLYEQYF. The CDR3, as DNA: TGTGCCAGCAAGGACGATTTATACGAGCAGTACTTC.

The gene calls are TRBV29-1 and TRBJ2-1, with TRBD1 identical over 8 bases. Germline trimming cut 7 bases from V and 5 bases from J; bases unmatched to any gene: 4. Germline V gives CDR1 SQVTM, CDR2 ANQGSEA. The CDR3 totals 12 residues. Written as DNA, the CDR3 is TGCAGCGCTGACAGGGGTAACAATGAGCAGTTCTTC. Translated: CSADRGNNEQFF.

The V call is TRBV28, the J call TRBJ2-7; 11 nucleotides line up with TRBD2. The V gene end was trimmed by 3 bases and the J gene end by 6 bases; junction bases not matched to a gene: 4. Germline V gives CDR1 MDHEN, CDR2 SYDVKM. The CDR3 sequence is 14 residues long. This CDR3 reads CASSFSGRGGEQYF. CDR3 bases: TGTGCCAGCAGTTTTAGCGGGAGGGGCGGCGAGCAGTACTTC.

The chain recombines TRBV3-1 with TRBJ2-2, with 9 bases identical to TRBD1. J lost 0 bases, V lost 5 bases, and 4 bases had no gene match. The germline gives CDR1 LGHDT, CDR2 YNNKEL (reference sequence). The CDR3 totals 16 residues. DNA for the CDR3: TGTGCCAGCAGCTACGGGACAGGGACGAACACCGGGGAGCTGTTTTTT. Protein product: CASSYGTGTNTGELFF.

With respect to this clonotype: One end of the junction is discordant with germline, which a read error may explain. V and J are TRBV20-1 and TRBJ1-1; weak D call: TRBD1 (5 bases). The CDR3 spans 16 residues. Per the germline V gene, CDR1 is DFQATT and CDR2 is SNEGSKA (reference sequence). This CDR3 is CSVRRYGGLGDTEAFF. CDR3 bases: TGCAGTGTTAGACGGTACGGGGGACTTGGGGACACTGAAGCTTTCTTT.

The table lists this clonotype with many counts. This CDR3 reads CASSPPGTGAGNSPLHF. In DNA, the CDR3 is TGTGCCAGCTCACCACCTGGGACAGGGGCCGGTAATTCACCCCTCCACTTT. V gene TRBV18 combines with J gene TRBJ1-6, with 10 positions matching TRBD1. In germline, CDR1 is KGHSH, CDR2 LQKENI. The junction had 5 bases not matched to a gene; V was cut back by 0 bases and J by 6 bases. The CDR3 is 17 residues long.

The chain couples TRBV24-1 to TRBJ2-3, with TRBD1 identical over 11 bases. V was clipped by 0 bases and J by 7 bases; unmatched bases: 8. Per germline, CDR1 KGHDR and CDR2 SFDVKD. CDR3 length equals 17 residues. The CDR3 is CATSDLQRTGGRNTQYF. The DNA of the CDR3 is TGTGCCACCAGTGATTTGCAGCGGACAGGGGGCAGGAATACGCAGTATTTT.

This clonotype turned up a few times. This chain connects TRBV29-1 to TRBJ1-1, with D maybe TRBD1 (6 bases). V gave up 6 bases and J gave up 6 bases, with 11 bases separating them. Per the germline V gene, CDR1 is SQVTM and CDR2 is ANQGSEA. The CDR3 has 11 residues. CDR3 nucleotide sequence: TGCAGCGTCCTAGGGGGATCTGAAGCTTTCTTT. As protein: CSVLGGSEAFF.

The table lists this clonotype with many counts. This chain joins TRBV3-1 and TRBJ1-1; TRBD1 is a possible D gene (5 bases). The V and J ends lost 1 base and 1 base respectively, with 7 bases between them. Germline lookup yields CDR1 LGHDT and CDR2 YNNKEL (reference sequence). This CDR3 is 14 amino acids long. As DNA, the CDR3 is TGTGCCAGCAGCCAAGGCGACAGGAACACTGAAGCTTTCTTT. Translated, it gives CASSQGDRNTEAFF.

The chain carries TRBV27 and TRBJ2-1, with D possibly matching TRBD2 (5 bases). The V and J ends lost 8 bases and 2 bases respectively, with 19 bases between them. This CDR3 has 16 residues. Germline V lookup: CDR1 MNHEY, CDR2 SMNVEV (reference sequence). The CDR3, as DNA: TGTGCCAGCCTGACCCTCTGGGAGTGTGCCTACAATGAGCAGTTCTTC. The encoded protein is CASLTLWECAYNEQFF.

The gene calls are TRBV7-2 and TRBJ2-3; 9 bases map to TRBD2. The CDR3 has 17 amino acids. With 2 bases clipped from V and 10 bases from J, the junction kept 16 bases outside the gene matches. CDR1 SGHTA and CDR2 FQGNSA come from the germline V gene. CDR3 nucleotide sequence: TGTGCCAGCAGCTTACGGGCGGGAGGGATGCAGAAAGTTGCGCAGTATTTT. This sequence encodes CASSLRAGGMQKVAQYF.

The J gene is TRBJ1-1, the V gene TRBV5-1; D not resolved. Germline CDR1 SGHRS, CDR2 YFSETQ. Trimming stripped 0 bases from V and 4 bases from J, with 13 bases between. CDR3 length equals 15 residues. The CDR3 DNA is TGCGCCAGCAGCTTGGAGGTCGGCGGACGCACTGAAGCTTTCTTT. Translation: CASSLEVGGRTEAFF.

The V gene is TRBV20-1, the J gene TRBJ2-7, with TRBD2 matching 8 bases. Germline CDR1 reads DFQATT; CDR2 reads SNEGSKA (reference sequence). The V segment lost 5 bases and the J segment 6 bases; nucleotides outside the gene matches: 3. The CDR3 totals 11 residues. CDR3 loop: CSAGLAAEQYF. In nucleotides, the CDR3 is TGCAGTGCTGGACTAGCAGCCGAGCAGTACTTC.

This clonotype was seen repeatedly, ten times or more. CDR3 loop: CASSLSGPTNEQFF. The CDR3 nucleotides read TGTGCCAGCAGTTTATCGGGACCAACCAATGAGCAGTTCTTC. This chain links TRBV27 with TRBJ2-1; the D gene could be TRBD1 or TRBD2 (5 bases each). This CDR3 has 14 amino acids. The V gene's germline CDR1 is MNHEY and CDR2 SMNVEV (reference sequence). Between the trimmed V and J ends, which lost 0 bases and 6 bases, there was a span of 9 bases.

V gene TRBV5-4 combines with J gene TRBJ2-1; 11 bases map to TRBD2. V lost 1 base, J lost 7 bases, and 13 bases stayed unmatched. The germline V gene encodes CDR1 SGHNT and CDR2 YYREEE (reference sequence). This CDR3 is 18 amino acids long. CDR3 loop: CASSLRILAGGLKNEQFF. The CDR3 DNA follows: TGTGCCAGCAGCTTGCGTATCCTAGCGGGGGGTTTAAAGAATGAGCAGTTCTTC.

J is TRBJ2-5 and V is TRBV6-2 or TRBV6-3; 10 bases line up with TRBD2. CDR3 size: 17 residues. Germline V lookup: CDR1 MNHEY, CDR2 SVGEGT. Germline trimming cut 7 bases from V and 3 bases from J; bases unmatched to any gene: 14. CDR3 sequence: CASTQREGQGPKETQYF. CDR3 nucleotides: TGTGCCAGCACACAGCGGGAGGGCCAGGGGCCTAAAGAGACCCAGTACTTC.